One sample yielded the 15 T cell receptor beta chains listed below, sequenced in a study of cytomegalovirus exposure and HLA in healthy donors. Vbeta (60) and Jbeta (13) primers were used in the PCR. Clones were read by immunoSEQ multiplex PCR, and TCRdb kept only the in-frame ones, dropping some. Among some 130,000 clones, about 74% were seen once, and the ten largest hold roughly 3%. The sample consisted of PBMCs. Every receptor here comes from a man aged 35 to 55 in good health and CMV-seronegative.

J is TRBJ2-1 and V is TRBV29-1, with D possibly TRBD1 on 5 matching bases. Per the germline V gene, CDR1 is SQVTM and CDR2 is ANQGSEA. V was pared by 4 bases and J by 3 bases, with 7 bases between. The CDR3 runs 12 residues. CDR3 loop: CSVADSYNEQFF. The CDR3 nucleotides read TGCAGCGTTGCCGACAGCTACAATGAGCAGTTCTTC.

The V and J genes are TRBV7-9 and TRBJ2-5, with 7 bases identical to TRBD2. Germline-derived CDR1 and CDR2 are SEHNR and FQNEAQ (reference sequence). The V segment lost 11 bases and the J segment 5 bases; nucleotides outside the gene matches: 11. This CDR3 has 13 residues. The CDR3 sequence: CAGEGRGVETQYF. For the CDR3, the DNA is TGTGCCGGGGAGGGGAGAGGTGTGGAGACCCAGTACTTC.

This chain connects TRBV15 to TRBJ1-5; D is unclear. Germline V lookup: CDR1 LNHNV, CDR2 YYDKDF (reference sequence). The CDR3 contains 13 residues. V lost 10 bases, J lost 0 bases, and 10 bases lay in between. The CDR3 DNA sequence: TGTGCCATCGGGGAGTATAGCAATCAGCCCCAGCATTTT. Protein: CAIGEYSNQPQHF.

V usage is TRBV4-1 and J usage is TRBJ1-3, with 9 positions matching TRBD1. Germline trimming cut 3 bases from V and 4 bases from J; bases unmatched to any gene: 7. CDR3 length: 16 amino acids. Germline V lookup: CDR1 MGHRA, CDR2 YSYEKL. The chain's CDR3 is CASSQKDRGAGNTIYF. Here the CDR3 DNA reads TGCGCCAGCAGCCAGAAGGACAGGGGAGCAGGAAACACCATATATTTT.

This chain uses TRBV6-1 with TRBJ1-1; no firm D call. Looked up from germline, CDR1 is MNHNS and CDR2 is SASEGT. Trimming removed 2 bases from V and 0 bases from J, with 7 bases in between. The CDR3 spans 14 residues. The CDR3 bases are TGTGCCAGCAGTGAATATCGGTTGAACACTGAAGCTTTCTTT. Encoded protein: CASSEYRLNTEAFF.

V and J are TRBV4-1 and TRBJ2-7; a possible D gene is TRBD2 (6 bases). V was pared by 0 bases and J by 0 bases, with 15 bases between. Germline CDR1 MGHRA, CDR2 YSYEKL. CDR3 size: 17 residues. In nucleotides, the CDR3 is TGCGCCAGCAGCCAAGATTCCTCGGGACTCATCTCCTACGAGCAGTACTTC. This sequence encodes CASSQDSSGLISYEQYF.

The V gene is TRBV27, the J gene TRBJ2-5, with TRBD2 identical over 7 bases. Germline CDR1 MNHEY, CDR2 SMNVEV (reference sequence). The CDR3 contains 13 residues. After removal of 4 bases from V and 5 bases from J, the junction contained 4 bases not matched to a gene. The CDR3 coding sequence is TGTGCCAGCAGTTGGCGGGAGAGGGAGACCCAGTACTTC. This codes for CASSWRERETQYF.

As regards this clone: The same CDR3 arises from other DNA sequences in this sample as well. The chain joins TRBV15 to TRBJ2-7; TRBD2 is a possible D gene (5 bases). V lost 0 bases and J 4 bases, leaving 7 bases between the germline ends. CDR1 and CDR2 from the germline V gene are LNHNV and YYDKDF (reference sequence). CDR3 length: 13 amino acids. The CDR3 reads CATSRDPGYEQYF. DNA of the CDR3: TGTGCCACCAGCAGAGATCCGGGGTACGAGCAGTACTTC.

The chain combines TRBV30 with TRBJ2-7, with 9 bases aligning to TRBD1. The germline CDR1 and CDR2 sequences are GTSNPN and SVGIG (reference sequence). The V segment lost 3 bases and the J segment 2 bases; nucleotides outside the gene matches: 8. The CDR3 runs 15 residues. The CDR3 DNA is TGTGCCTGGAGGACACTTGGGACAGGGCCCTACGAGCAGTACTTC. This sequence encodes CAWRTLGTGPYEQYF.

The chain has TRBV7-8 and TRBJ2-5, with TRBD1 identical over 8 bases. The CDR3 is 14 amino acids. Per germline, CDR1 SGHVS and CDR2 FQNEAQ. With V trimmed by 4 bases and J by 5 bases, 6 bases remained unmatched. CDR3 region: CASSSTGGRETQYF. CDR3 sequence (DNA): TGTGCCAGCAGCTCAACAGGGGGGCGGGAGACCCAGTACTTC.

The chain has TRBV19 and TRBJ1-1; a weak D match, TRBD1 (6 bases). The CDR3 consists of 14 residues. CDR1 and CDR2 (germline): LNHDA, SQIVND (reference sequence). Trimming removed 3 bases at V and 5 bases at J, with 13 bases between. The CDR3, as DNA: TGTGCCAGTAGTATGTCGGGGGGACAAACTGAAGCTTTCTTT. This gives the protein CASSMSGGQTEAFF. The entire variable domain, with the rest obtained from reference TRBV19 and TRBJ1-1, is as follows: DGGITQSPKYLFRKEGQNVTLSCEQNLNHDAMYWYRQDPGQGLRLIYYSQIVNDFQKGDIAEGYSVSREKKESFPLTVTSAQKNPTAFYLCASSMSGGQTEAFFGQGTRLTVV.

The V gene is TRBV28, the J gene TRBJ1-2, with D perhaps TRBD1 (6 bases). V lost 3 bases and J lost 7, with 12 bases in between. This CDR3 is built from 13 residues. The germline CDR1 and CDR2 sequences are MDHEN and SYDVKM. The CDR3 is CASSFRGGAGYTF. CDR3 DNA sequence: TGTGCCAGCAGTTTTAGGGGGGGCGCTGGCTACACCTTC.

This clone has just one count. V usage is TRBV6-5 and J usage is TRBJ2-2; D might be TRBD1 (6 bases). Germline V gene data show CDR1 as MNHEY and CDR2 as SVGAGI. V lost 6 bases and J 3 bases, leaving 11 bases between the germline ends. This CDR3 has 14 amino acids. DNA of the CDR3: TGTGCCAGCAGCCGCAGGGGACACACCGGGGAGCTGTTTTTT. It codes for CASSRRGHTGELFF.

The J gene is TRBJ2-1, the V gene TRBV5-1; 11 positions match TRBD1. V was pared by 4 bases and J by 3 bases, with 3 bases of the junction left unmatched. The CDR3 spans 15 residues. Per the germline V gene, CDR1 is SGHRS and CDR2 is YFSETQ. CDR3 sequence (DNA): TGCGCCAGCAGCGGGGGACAGGGGGTCTACAATGAGCAGTTCTTC. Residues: CASSGGQGVYNEQFF.

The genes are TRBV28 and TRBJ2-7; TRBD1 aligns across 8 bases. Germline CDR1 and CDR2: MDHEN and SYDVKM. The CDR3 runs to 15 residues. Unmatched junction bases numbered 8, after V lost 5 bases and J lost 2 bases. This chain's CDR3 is CASSPPQGAPYEQYF. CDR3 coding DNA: TGTGCCAGCAGTCCCCCGCAGGGGGCGCCCTACGAGCAGTACTTC.